The clone carrying this T cell receptor beta chain came up many times. The antigen remains undetermined. The data were taken from a study of identical twins. Regarding the study as a whole: High-abundance cord blood beta clonotypes had fewer insertions; memory repertoires showed none.

MiXCR, applied by TCRdb to the 5' RACE reads, yields one record per CDR3 protein. The sample contains about 250,000 distinct CDR3 sequences, around 8.3% of which appear only once. Everyone who donated was a healthy Caucasian. The junction had 1 base not matched to a gene; V was cut back by 4 bases and J by 2 bases. This CDR3 spans 14 amino acids. These data were also filed under a second study, of yellow fever vaccine responses in identical twins.

The V gene is TRBV12-3 or TRBV12-4, the J gene TRBJ1-5, with 8 nucleotides matching TRBD1. Sequencing was done on a sample of CD8+ T cells sorted from blood. This receptor was obtained from a woman between 18 and 30 years old in good health. Here the CDR3 DNA reads TGTGCCAGCAGTTCAGGGGGCGGCAATCAGCCCCAGCATTTT. Amino acid sequence: CASSSGGGNQPQHF.